Sequencing of this T cell receptor beta chain was carried out in a study of identical twins. Unique molecular identifiers were present on the cDNA, which also gained a universal primer site by template switching. TCRdb processed the 5' RACE reads anew with MiXCR; each CDR3 protein has one entry. The data contain approximately 220,000 distinct CDR3 sequences, roughly 7.5% of them singletons. This CDR3 spans 14 amino acids. The J segment lost 5 bases and the V segment lost 2 bases, leaving 3 bases of the junction unmatched. CDR1 and CDR2 (germline): SGHDT, YYEEEE. The table lists this clonotype with a few counts. Its target is unknown. Findings of the study overall: The models gave estimates that fell short of the out-of-frame TCR alpha sharing seen in monozygotic twins. Fewer insertions marked abundant cord blood beta clonotypes; young adult naive trended weakly, memory not at all.

The same data also went into a second study, on yellow fever vaccine responses in identical twins. This second study notes: In identical twins, vaccine T cell responses appeared partly shared and partly individual.

The V gene is TRBV5-6, the J gene TRBJ1-1; 10 bases are a match to TRBD1. This sequence originates from a woman under 30 in good health. What was sequenced was memory (CD45RO+) T cells sorted from blood. The CDR3 reads CASSFGQGDTEAFF. In DNA, the CDR3 is TGTGCCAGCAGCTTCGGACAGGGGGATACTGAAGCTTTCTTT.